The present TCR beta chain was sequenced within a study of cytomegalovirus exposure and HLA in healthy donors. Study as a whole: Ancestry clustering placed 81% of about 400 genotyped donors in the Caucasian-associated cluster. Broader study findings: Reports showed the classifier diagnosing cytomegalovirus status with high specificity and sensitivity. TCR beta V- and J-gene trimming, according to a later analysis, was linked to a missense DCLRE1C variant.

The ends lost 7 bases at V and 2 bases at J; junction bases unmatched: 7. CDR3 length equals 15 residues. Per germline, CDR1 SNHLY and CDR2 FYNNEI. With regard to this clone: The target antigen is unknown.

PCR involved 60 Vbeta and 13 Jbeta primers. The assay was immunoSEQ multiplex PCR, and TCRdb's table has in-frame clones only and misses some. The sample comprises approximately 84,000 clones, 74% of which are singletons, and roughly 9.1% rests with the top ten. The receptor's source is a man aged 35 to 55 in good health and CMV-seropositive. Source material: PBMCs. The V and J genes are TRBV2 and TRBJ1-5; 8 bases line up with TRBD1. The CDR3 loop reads CASTDRGHGNQPQHF. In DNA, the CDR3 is TGTGCCAGCACCGACAGGGGTCATGGCAATCAGCCCCAGCATTTT.